The clone carrying this TCR beta chain was picked up one time. Membership in each cohort depended on participant-reported clinical history. Authors' methods: Nucleated cell counts were estimated from reference gene primer amplification. The assay was immunoSEQ multiplex PCR, and TCRdb's table has in-frame clones only and misses some. V and J calls and clone size are copied from that table; D and trimming were computed from the DNA. In the table there are a few hundred thousand clones, 92% of which are singletons. These data come from a study of blood T cell repertoires in COVID-19. On the study more broadly: The analysed material was cDNA or gDNA that came from T cells, B-cell-depleted T cells, or PBMCs.

The V end was cut by 0 bases, the J end by 8 bases, with 13 bases between. The germline V gene has CDR1 KGHSH and CDR2 LQKENI. This CDR3 is 15 amino acids long. Sequencing input: PBMCs or T cells enriched from blood (not recorded which). This sequence joins TRBV18 and TRBJ1-4, with D uncertain. This TCR was sampled from a woman under 40 who had recovered from COVID-19. CDR3 sequence reads: CASSPPGGVGEKLFF. CDR3 DNA sequence: TGTGCCAGCTCACCACCGGGAGGCGTCGGGGAAAAACTGTTTTTT.